These 30 T cell receptor beta chains share one sample of origin, sequenced in a study of shared clonotypes between healthy human individuals. It was CD45RO-negative cells, positively selected for CCR7, that made up naive CD8 cells, with terminally differentiated effector memory CD45RA+ cells excluded. Libraries were prepared by immunoSEQ multiplex PCR; TCRdb keeps only in-frame clonotypes and omits some of them. The data contain about 2.2 million clones, about 92% of them singletons. The sample was naive CD8+ T cells from PBMCs. The source of these receptors is a man younger than 30 in good health. Some clones in this sample may be carry-over from other donors' samples.

The V call is TRBV18, the J call TRBJ1-1, with a weak D call TRBD1 (5 bases). V lost 2 bases to trimming and J lost 4 bases, with 17 bases between them. This CDR3 has 16 amino acids. In germline, CDR1 is KGHSH, CDR2 LQKENI. The CDR3, as DNA: TGTGCCAGCTCACCATCGGAGGGGCGCAGGTCCACTGAAGCTTTCTTT. Its protein is CASSPSEGRRSTEAFF.

The gene calls are TRBV9 and TRBJ1-1; the D gene is possibly TRBD1 (6 bases). The ends were cut back, 3 bases at V and 7 bases at J, with 19 bases in the middle. The length of the CDR3 is 15 residues. Per germline, CDR1 SGDLS and CDR2 YYNGEE. The DNA of the CDR3 is TGTGCCAGCAGCGGGACAGACACCCCAGGTTTTGAAGCTTTCTTT. Translating gives CASSGTDTPGFEAFF.

V and J are TRBV11-2 and TRBJ2-7, with a tentative D call TRBD1 (6 bases). The germline CDR1 and CDR2 sequences are SGHAT and FQNNGV. The CDR3 is made up of 13 amino acids. Deletions cut 3 bases from V and 6 bases from J, with 12 bases between. CDR3 region: CASSLNRAPEQYF. The CDR3 DNA reads TGTGCCAGCAGCTTGAACAGGGCGCCCGAGCAGTACTTC.

The chain employs TRBV7-9 and TRBJ2-1; D remains unclear. In germline, CDR1 is SEHNR, CDR2 FQNEAQ (reference sequence). V lost 5 bases to trimming and J lost 5 bases, with 19 bases between them. CDR3 size: 16 residues. In nucleotides, the CDR3 is TGTGCCAGCAGCCCCCCCGGGCTAGGGATTAACAATGAGCAGTTCTTC. It specifies CASSPPGLGINNEQFF.

This clone has just one count. Other nucleotide sequences in the sample specify the same CDR3. V usage is TRBV4-1 and J usage is TRBJ1-2, with a weak D call TRBD1 (5 bases). CDR3 length: 13 residues. Trimming pared 3 bases from V and 4 bases from J, leaving 9 bases between. Germline V gene lookup returns CDR1 MGHRA and CDR2 YSYEKL. CDR3 in amino acids: CASSQGVSYGYTF. In DNA, the CDR3 is TGCGCCAGCAGCCAGGGGGTCTCCTATGGCTACACCTTC.

V gene TRBV5-8 combines with J gene TRBJ1-5, with no clear D. The V and J ends lost 6 bases and 3 bases respectively, with 10 bases between them. This CDR3 spans 13 amino acids. CDR1 is SGHTS, CDR2 YDEGEE, per germline. CDR3 protein: CASTGQTNQPQHF. In nucleotides, the CDR3 is TGTGCCAGCACGGGCCAGACCAATCAGCCCCAGCATTTT.

This sequence joins TRBV21-1 and TRBJ2-7; the table gives TRBD1 as D, unverified against the DNA. TRBV21-1 is assigned pseudogene status. This CDR3 is 20 amino acids long. Here the CDR3 reads CASSKALCRTGGEKSYEQYF. In nucleotides, the CDR3 is TGTGCCAGCAGCAAAGCGCTTTGTAGGACAGGGGGCGAAAAATCCTACGAGCAGTACTTC.

CDR3 nucleotide sequence: TGTGCCAGCAGTCCATTCGACGGAATTCGCACAGATACGCAGTATTTT. As protein: CASSPFDGIRTDTQYF. V and J are TRBV28 and TRBJ2-3; D uncertain. The germline V and J ends were trimmed by 5 bases and 1 base, with 16 bases remaining between them. The germline V gene encodes CDR1 MDHEN and CDR2 SYDVKM. The CDR3 contains 16 residues.

J is TRBJ2-7 and V is TRBV27; 7 bases map to TRBD1. Germline CDR1 is MNHEY and CDR2 is SMNVEV (reference sequence). With 2 bases clipped from V and 3 bases from J, the junction kept 7 bases outside the gene matches. The CDR3 is 15 amino acids. CDR3 in DNA: TGTGCCAGCAGTTTAAGGGTCGCAGGGGGCTACGAGCAGTACTTC. Amino acid sequence: CASSLRVAGGYEQYF.

The chain combines TRBV19 with TRBJ2-7; D is unresolved. The CDR3 contains 13 residues. V was pared by 3 bases and J by 4 bases, with 10 bases between. Germline CDR1 and CDR2: LNHDA and SQIVND (reference sequence). The CDR3 DNA follows: TGTGCCAGTAGTATCTCTGCGGTTTACGAGCAGTACTTC. It translates to CASSISAVYEQYF.

In regard to this clone: Other DNA sequences in the same sample also yield this CDR3. This chain joins TRBV5-1 and TRBJ2-3; D remains ambiguous. V was trimmed by 0 bases and J by 0 bases, leaving 5 bases between them. The CDR3 runs to 14 residues. CDR1 is SGHRS, CDR2 YFSETQ, per germline. Here the CDR3 DNA reads TGCGCCAGCAGCTTGGCCGGGAGCACAGATACGCAGTATTTT. Protein sequence: CASSLAGSTDTQYF.

The genes are TRBV28 and TRBJ1-5; D gene uncertain. Trimming removed 5 bases at V and 1 base at J, with 12 bases between. The CDR3 runs 15 residues. From germline, CDR1 is MDHEN and CDR2 SYDVKM. The CDR3 spells CASSPIGRSNQPQHF. CDR3 DNA sequence: TGTGCCAGCAGTCCCATTGGAAGAAGCAATCAGCCCCAGCATTTT. Supplemented by reference TRBV28 and TRBJ1-5, the full variable domain reads DVKVTQSSRYLVKRTGEKVFLECVQDMDHENMFWYRQDPGLGLRLIYFSYDVKMKEKGDIPEGYSVSREKKERFSLILESASTNQTSMYLCASSPIGRSNQPQHFGDGTRLSIL.

The rearrangement links TRBV29-1 to TRBJ2-7, with D maybe TRBD1 (6 bases). V lost 6 bases and J lost 6, with 12 bases in between. The CDR3 runs to 11 residues. Germline V gives CDR1 SQVTM, CDR2 ANQGSEA. CDR3 sequence (DNA): TGCAGCGTCAGGGCCAGGGGCGAGCAGTACTTC. This gives the protein CSVRARGEQYF.

The chain couples TRBV19 to TRBJ2-7; 9 positions match TRBD1. V shed 3 bases and J 5 bases; nucleotides not matched to a gene: 8. The CDR3 consists of 15 residues. Germline CDR1 LNHDA, CDR2 SQIVND (reference sequence). The DNA of the CDR3 is TGTGCCAGTAGTATTTCGGGACAGGGATTTGACGAGCAGTACTTC. Amino acids: CASSISGQGFDEQYF.

This chain links TRBV4-1 with TRBJ2-3; 7 positions match TRBD1. The CDR3 is 15 amino acids. Germline CDR1 reads MGHRA; CDR2 reads YSYEKL. Unmatched junction bases numbered 2, after V lost 2 bases and J lost 0 bases. CDR3 nucleotide sequence: TGCGCCAGCAGCCAAATCAGGGGGAGCACAGATACGCAGTATTTT. Amino acid sequence: CASSQIRGSTDTQYF.

A few counts support this clone. The rearrangement links TRBV15 to TRBJ1-1, with TRBD1 matching 7 bases. J gave up 4 bases and V 2 bases, and 4 bases lay outside the gene matches. Per the germline V gene, CDR1 is LNHNV and CDR2 is YYDKDF (reference sequence). This CDR3 has 14 amino acids. The CDR3 coding sequence is TGTGCCACCAGCAGAAGGGACAGCTCCACTGAAGCTTTCTTT. Translated: CATSRRDSSTEAFF. Filled out from reference TRBV15 and TRBJ1-1, the complete variable domain reads DAMVIQNPRYQVTQFGKPVTLSCSQTLNHNVMYWYQQKSSQAPKLLFHYYDKDFNNEADTPDNFQSRRPNTSFCFLDIRSPGLGDTAMYLCATSRRDSSTEAFFGQGTRLTVV.

The chain is built from TRBV9 and TRBJ2-3; 10 bases fit TRBD1. Germline V CDR1 and CDR2: SGDLS, YYNGEE. This CDR3 comprises 17 residues. Trimming removed 4 bases from V and 1 base from J; junction bases left unmatched: 9. The DNA of the CDR3 is TGTGCCAGCAGCCCCGTATCCGGGACAGGGGGCACAGATACGCAGTATTTT. Amino acid sequence: CASSPVSGTGGTDTQYF.

The chain joins TRBV1 to TRBJ2-2; TRBD2, the D gene given by the table, was not confirmed from the DNA. TRBV1 is labeled a pseudogene. The CDR3 covers 17 residues. The CDR3 DNA is TGCACCAGCAGCCAAGTTTGTCGCGGGAGGGGCACCGGGGAGCTGTTTTTT. Residues: CTSSQVCRGRGTGELFF.

The genes are TRBV9 and TRBJ1-2; 7 positions match TRBD1. CDR3 length: 13 residues. In germline, CDR1 is SGDLS, CDR2 YYNGEE. J was trimmed by 11 bases and V by 2 bases; bases with no gene match: 9. The CDR3 loop is CASSVYTGALYTF. Here the CDR3 DNA reads TGTGCCAGCAGCGTCTATACAGGGGCCCTGTACACCTTC.

The V gene is TRBV18, the J gene TRBJ2-1; the D gene could be TRBD1 or TRBD2 (6 bases each). The germline V gene has CDR1 KGHSH and CDR2 LQKENI. This CDR3 has 15 residues. Trimming left V 5 bases short and J 7 bases short, with 18 bases between. Written as DNA, the CDR3 is TGTGCCAGCTCATCCGAGGGGGAGGCCCTGAATGAGCAGTTCTTC. Translated, it gives CASSSEGEALNEQFF.

The genes are TRBV19 and TRBJ2-7; 7 nucleotides line up with TRBD1. The CDR3 is 15 amino acids. After removal of 5 bases from V and 1 base from J, the junction contained 8 bases not matched to a gene. Looked up from germline, CDR1 is LNHDA and CDR2 is SQIVND (reference sequence). The CDR3 nucleotides are TGTGCCAGTAGTCTCTGGACAGGCCGATCCTACGAGCAGTACTTC. This translates into CASSLWTGRSYEQYF.

The chain has TRBV25-1 and TRBJ2-1; tentatively, D is TRBD2 (5 bases). The ends were cut back, 8 bases at V and 4 bases at J, with 15 bases in the middle. Per germline, CDR1 MGHDK and CDR2 SYGVNS. The CDR3 is 14 residues long. The CDR3 protein is CASPASGVYNEQFF. In DNA form, the CDR3 reads TGTGCCAGCCCGGCGAGCGGAGTATACAATGAGCAGTTCTTC.

The chain uses TRBV9 and TRBJ1-4; D remains unclear. Trimming stripped 0 bases from V and 4 bases from J, with 10 bases between. The CDR3 runs 15 residues. Germline lookup yields CDR1 SGDLS and CDR2 YYNGEE. CDR3 sequence: CASSVAVTYNEKLFF. The CDR3 DNA follows: TGTGCCAGCAGCGTAGCTGTGACCTATAATGAAAAACTGTTTTTT.

This chain joins TRBV5-1 and TRBJ2-7, with D hard to call. The germline V gene encodes CDR1 SGHRS and CDR2 YFSETQ. With 4 bases removed from V and 4 bases from J, the gap between germline ends came to 12 bases. The CDR3 covers 13 residues. The CDR3 DNA sequence: TGCGCCAGCAGCCCGCTCGCTTCTTACGAGCAGTACTTC. This gives the protein CASSPLASYEQYF.

This clone was recorded only once. The genes are TRBV2 and TRBJ2-5; D possibly corresponds to TRBD1 (5 bases). This CDR3 is 15 amino acids long. Germline V lookup: CDR1 SNHLY, CDR2 FYNNEI. Trimming left V 6 bases short and J 0 bases short, with 14 bases between. CDR3 residues: CASSPREGDQETQYF. The CDR3 region has the DNA TGTGCCAGCAGCCCACGAGAAGGGGACCAAGAGACCCAGTACTTC.

The J gene is TRBJ2-2, the V gene TRBV7-6, with D perhaps assigned TRBD1 or TRBD2 (6 bases each). The CDR3 consists of 16 residues. CDR1 is SGHVS and CDR2 is FNYEAQ in the germline V gene. Trimming stripped 10 bases from V and 0 bases from J, with 18 bases between. The CDR3 nucleotides are TGTGCCATCGGAGGGGGGCAGGGCCCGAACACCGGGGAGCTGTTTTTT. Translating it yields CAIGGGQGPNTGELFF. Using reference TRBV7-6 and TRBJ2-2 for the parts outside the CDR3, the full variable domain is GAGVSQSPRYKVTKRGQDVALRCDPISGHVSLYWYRQALGQGPEFLTYFNYEAQQDKSGLPNDRFSAERPEGSISTLTIQRTEQRDSAMYRCAIGGGQGPNTGELFFGEGSRLTVL.

J is TRBJ2-3 and V is TRBV9; D not resolved. CDR1 SGDLS and CDR2 YYNGEE come from the germline V gene. CDR3 size: 14 residues. Trimming shortened V by 3 bases and J by 4 bases, and 12 bases separated the two germline ends. The DNA of the CDR3 is TGTGCCAGCAGCGGGCTATTAGGCCCAGATACGCAGTATTTT. It encodes CASSGLLGPDTQYF.

The table lists this clone with a count of one. The chain couples TRBV9 to TRBJ2-7, with TRBD1 identical over 7 bases. Looked up from germline, CDR1 is SGDLS and CDR2 is YYNGEE. The CDR3 has 13 residues. Losses at the gene ends were 4 bases for V and 5 bases for J; bases not matched to a gene: 6. The CDR3 loop is CASSPRQGHEQYF. CDR3 bases: TGTGCCAGCAGCCCACGACAGGGTCACGAGCAGTACTTC. Complete variable domain (other parts from reference TRBV9 and TRBJ2-7): DSGVTQTPKHLITATGQRVTLRCSPRSGDLSVYWYQQSLDQGLQFLIQYYNGEERAKGNILERFSAQQFPDLHSELNLSSLELGDSALYFCASSPRQGHEQYFGPGTRLTVT.

The chain uses TRBV12-5 and TRBJ2-2; tentative D call: TRBD1 (6 bases). The ends were cut back, 2 bases at V and 4 bases at J, with 14 bases in the middle. CDR1 is LGHNT and CDR2 is FRNRAP in the germline V gene. The CDR3 is 16 residues long. CDR3 in amino acids: CASGLRNRRGTGELFF. CDR3 nucleotides: TGTGCTAGTGGTTTGCGAAACCGCAGGGGCACCGGGGAGCTGTTTTTT. The complete variable domain, with remaining parts taken from reference TRBV12-5 and TRBJ2-2, reads DARVTQTPRHKVTEMGQEVTMRCQPILGHNTVFWYRQTMMQGLELLAYFRNRAPLDDSGMPKDRFSAEMPDATLATLKIQPSEPRDSAVYFCASGLRNRRGTGELFFGEGSRLTVL.

The V and J genes are TRBV2 and TRBJ2-7; 7 bases align to TRBD2. The CDR3 has 13 amino acids. Germline CDR1 and CDR2: SNHLY and FYNNEI. Trimming cost V 10 bases and J 2 bases; bases outside gene matches: 8. CDR3 in amino acids: CAISGLPTYEQYF. The CDR3 DNA reads as TGTGCCATATCGGGACTACCAACCTACGAGCAGTACTTC.